Reported below is one T cell receptor beta chain. Its antigen is currently unknown. Naive CD8 cells, CD45RO-negative and positively selected for CCR7, excluded terminally differentiated effector memory CD45RA+ cells. Adult Caucasians living in Nashville, Tennessee made up all of the donors. This record comes from a study of shared clonotypes between healthy human individuals. Study findings and constraints: Rarefaction demonstrated incomplete sorted-subset sequencing despite large depth. Sample collection involved blood only; tissue repertoires are likely different.

The repertoire was sequenced with immunoSEQ multiplex PCR; TCRdb's copy has only in-frame clones and lacks some. Counted here are about 2.1 million clones, approximately 92% occurring once; the ten biggest clones make up roughly 1.7%. CDR3 length: 13 residues. CDR1 and CDR2 from the germline V gene are SQVTM and ANQGSEA. J gave up 2 bases and V 6 bases, and 2 bases lay outside the gene matches. The V call is TRBV29-1, the J call TRBJ2-1; 9 bases fit TRBD2. The origin of this receptor is a man aged 18 to 30 in good health. Some clones in this sample may be carry-over from other donors' samples. Material: naive CD8+ T cells from PBMCs. The CDR3, as DNA: TGCAGCGTCGGACTAGCGACCTACAATGAGCAGTTCTTC. Translated: CSVGLATYNEQFF.